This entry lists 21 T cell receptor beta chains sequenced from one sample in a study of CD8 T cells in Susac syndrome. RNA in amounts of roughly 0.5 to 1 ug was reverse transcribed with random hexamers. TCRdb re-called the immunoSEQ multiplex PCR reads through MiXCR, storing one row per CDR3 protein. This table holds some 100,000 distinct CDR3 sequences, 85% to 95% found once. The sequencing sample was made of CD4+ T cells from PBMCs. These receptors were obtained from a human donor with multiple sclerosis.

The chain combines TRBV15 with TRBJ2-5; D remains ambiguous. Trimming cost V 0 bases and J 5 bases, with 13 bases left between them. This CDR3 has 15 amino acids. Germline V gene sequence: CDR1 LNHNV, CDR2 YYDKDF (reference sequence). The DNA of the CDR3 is TGTGCCACCAGCAGAGATGGGATAGTAAGCGAGACCCAGTACTTC. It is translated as CATSRDGIVSETQYF.

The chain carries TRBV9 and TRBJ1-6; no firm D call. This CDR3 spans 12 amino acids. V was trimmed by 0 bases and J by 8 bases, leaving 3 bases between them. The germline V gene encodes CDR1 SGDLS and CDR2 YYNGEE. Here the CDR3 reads CASSVVDSPLHF. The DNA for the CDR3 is TGTGCCAGCAGCGTAGTGGATTCACCCCTCCACTTT.

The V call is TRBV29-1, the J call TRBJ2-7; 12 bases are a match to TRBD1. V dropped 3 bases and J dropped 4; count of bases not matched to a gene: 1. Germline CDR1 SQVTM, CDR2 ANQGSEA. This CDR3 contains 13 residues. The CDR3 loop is CSVEGQGAYEQYF. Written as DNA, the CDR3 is TGCAGCGTTGAGGGACAGGGGGCTTACGAGCAGTACTTC.

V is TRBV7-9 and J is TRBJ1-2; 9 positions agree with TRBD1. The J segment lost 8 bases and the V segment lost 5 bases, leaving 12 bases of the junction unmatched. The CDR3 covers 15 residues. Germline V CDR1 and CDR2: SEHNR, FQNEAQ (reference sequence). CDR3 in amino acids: CASSPQPQGARGYTF. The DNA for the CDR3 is TGTGCCAGCAGCCCCCAGCCACAGGGGGCGCGAGGCTACACCTTC.

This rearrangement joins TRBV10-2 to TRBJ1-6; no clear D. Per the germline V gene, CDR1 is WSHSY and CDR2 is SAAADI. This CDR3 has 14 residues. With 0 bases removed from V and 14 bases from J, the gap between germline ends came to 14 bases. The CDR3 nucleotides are TGCGCCAGCAGTGAGTCGGGCCAACATGGTACCCTCCACTTT. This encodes CASSESGQHGTLHF.

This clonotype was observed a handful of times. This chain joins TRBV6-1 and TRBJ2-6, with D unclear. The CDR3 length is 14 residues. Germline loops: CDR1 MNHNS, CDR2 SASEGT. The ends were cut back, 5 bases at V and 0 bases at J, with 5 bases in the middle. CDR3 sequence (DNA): TGTGCCAGCAGTTTGGACTCTGGGGCCAACGTCCTGACTTTC. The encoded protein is CASSLDSGANVLTF.

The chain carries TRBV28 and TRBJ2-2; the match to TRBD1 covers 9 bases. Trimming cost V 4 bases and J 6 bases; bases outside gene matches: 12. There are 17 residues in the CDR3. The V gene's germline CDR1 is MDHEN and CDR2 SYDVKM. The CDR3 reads CASSSPSPGTGSGELFF. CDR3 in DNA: TGTGCCAGCAGTTCCCCAAGTCCCGGGACAGGGTCCGGGGAGCTGTTTTTT.

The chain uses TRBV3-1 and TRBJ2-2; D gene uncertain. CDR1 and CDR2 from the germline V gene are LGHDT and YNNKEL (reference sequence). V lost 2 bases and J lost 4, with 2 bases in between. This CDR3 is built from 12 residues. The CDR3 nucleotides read TGTGCCAGCAGCCAACGCACCGGGGAGCTGTTTTTT. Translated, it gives CASSQRTGELFF.

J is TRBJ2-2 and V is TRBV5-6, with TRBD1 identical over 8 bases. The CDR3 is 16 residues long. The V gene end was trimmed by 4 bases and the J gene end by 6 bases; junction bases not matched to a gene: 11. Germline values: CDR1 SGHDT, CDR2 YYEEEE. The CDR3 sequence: CASSRRTGHSAGELFF. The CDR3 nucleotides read TGTGCCAGCAGCCGTCGGACAGGGCATTCTGCCGGGGAGCTGTTTTTT.

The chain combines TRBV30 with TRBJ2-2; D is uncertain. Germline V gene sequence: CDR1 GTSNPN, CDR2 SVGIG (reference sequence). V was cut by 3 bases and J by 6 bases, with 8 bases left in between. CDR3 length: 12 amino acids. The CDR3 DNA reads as TGTGCCTGGAGGCCCCGGGCCGGGGAGCTGTTTTTT. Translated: CAWRPRAGELFF.

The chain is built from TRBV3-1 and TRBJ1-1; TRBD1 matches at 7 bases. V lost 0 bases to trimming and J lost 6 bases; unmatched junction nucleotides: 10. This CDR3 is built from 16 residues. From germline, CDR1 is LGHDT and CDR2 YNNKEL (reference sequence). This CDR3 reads CASSQDVGRGSSEAFF. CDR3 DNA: TGTGCCAGCAGCCAAGACGTTGGCAGGGGGAGCTCTGAAGCTTTCTTT. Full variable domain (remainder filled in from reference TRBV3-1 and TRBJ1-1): DTAVSQTPKYLVTQMGNDKSIKCEQNLGHDTMYWYKQDSKKFLKIMFSYNNKELIINETVPNRFSPKSPDKAHLNLHINSLELGDSAVYFCASSQDVGRGSSEAFFGQGTRLTVV.

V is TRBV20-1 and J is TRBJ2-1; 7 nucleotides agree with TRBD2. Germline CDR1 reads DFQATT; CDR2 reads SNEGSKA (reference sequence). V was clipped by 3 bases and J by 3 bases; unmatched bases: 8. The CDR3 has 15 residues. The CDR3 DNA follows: TGCAGTGCTAGGGATAGCGGGCGGATCTACAATGAGCAGTTCTTC. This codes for CSARDSGRIYNEQFF.

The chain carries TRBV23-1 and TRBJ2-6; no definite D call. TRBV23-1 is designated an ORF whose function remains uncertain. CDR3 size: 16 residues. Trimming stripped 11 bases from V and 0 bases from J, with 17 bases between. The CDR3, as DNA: TGCGCCGGTAAGGGAAGCCCTCTCTCTGGGGCCAACGTCCTGACTTTC. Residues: CAGKGSPLSGANVLTF.

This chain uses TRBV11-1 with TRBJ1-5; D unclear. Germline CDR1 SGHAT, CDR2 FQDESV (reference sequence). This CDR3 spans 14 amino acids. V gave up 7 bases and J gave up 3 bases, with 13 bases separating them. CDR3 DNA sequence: TGTGCCAGCATGTCGGGGTTGGACAATCAGCCCCAGCATTTT. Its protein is CASMSGLDNQPQHF.

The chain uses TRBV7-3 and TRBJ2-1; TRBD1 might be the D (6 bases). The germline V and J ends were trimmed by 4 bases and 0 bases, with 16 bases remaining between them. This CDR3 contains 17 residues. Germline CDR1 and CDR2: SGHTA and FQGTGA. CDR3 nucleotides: TGTGCCAGCAGCTCAGTTGGGGGCCGCAGCTCCTACAATGAGCAGTTCTTC. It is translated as CASSSVGGRSSYNEQFF.

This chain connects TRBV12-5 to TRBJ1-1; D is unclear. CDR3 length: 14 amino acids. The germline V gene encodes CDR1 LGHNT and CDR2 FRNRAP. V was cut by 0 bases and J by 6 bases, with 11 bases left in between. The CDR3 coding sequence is TGTGCTAGTGGTTTGGTACTTGGAGTGGCTGAAGCTTTCTTT. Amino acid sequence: CASGLVLGVAEAFF.

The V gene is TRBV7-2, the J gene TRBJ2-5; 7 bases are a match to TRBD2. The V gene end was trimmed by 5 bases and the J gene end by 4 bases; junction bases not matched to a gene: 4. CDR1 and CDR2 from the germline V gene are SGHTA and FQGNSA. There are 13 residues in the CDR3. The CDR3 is CASSRTRTETQYF. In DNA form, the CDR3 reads TGTGCCAGCAGCCGGACTAGGACAGAGACCCAGTACTTC.

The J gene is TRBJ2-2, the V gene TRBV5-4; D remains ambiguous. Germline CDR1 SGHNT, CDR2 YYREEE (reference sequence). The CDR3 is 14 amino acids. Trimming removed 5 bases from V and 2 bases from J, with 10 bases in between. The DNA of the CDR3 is TGTGCCAGCAGACAAACTCTTAACACCGGGGAGCTGTTTTTT. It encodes CASRQTLNTGELFF.

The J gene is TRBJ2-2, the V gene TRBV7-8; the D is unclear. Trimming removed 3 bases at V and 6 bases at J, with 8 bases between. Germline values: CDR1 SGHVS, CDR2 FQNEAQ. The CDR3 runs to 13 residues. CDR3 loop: CASSFRSSGELFF. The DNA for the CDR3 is TGTGCCAGCAGCTTTCGTAGCTCCGGGGAGCTGTTTTTT.

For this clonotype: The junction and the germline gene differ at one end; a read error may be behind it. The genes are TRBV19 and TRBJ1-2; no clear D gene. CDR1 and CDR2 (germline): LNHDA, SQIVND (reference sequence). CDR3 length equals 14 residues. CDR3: CASSVDGGYYGYTF. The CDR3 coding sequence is TGTGCCAGTAGTGTAGACGGAGGCTACTATGGCTACACCTTC.

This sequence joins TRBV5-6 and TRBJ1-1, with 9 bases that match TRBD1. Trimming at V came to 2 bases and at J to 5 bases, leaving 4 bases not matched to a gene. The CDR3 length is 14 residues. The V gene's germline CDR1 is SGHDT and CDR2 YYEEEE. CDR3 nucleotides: TGTGCCAGCAGCTTTACAGGGGGCACAACTGAAGCTTTCTTT. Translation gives CASSFTGGTTEAFF.